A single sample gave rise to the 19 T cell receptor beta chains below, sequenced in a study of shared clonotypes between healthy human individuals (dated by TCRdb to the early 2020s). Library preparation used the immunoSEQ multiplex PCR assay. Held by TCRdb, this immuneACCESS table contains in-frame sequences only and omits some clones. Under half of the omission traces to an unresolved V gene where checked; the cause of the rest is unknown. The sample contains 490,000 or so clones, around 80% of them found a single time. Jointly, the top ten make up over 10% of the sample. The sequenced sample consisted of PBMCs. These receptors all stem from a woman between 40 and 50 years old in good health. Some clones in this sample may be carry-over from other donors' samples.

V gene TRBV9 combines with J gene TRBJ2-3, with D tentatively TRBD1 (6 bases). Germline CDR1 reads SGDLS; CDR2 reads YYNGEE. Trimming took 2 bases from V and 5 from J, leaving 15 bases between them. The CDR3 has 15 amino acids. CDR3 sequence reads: CASSVDPGAIDTQYF. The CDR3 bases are TGTGCCAGCAGCGTGGACCCAGGGGCTATAGATACGCAGTATTTT.

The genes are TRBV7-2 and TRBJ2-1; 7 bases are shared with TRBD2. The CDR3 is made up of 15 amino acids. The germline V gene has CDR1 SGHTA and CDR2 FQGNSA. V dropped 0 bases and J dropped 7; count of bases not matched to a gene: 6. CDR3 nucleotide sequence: TGTGCCAGCAGCTTAGCCTCTAGCGGAAAGAATGAGCAGTTCTTC. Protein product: CASSLASSGKNEQFF.

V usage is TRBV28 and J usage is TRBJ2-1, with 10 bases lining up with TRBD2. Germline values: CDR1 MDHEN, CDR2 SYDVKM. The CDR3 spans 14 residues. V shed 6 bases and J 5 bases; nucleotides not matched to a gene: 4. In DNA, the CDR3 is TGTGCCAGCAGAACTAGCGGGACAAACAATGAGCAGTTCTTC. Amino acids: CASRTSGTNNEQFF.

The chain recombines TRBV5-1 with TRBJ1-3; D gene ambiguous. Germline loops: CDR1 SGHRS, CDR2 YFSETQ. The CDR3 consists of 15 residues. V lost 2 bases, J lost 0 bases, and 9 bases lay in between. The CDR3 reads CASSLTTSSGNTIYF. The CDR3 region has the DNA TGCGCCAGCAGCTTAACGACAAGCTCTGGAAACACCATATATTTT.

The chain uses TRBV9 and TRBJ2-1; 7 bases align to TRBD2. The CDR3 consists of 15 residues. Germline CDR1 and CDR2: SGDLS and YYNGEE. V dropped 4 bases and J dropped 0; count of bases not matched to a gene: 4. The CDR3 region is CASSPSGTSYNEQFF. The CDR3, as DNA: TGTGCCAGCAGCCCAAGCGGGACCTCCTACAATGAGCAGTTCTTC.

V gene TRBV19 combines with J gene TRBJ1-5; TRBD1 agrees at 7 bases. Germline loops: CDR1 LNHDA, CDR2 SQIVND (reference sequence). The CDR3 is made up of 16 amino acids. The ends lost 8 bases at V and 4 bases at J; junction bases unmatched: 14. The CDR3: CASSSNRRGINQPQHF. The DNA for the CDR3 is TGTGCCAGTTCCTCAAACCGCAGGGGGATAAATCAGCCCCAGCATTTT.

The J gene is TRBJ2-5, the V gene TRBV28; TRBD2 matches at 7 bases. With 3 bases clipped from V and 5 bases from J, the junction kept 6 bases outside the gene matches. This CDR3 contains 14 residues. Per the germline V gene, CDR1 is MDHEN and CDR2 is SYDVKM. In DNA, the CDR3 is TGTGCCAGCAGTTTGGGAGGGTTGAAGGAGACCCAGTACTTC. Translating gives CASSLGGLKETQYF.

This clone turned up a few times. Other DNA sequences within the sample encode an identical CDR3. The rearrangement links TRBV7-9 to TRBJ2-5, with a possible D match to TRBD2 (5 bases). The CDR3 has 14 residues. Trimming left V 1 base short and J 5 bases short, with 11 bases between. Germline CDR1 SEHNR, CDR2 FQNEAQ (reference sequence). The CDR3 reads CASSLVGGSETQYF. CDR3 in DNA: TGTGCCAGCAGCTTAGTCGGCGGGTCTGAGACCCAGTACTTC.

The CDR3 reads CASSIGTILEGGYTF. CDR3 DNA: TGTGCCAGCAGCATCGGGACAATTTTAGAGGGTGGCTACACCTTC. This sequence joins TRBV9 and TRBJ1-2, with a possible D match to TRBD1 (6 bases). V lost 4 bases and J 7 bases, leaving 20 bases between the germline ends. The CDR3 covers 15 residues. The V gene's germline CDR1 is SGDLS and CDR2 YYNGEE.

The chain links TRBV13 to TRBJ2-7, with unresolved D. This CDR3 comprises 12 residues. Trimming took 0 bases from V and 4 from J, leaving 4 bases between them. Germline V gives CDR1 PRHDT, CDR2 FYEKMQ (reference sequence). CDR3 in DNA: TGTGCCAGCAGCTTAGGGTTTTACGAGCAGTACTTC. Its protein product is CASSLGFYEQYF.

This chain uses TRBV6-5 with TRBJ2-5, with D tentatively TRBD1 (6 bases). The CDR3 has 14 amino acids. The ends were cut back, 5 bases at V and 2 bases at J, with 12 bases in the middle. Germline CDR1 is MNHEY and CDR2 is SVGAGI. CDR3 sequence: CASSRTGPQETQYF. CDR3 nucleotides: TGTGCCAGCAGTCGCACAGGGCCTCAAGAGACCCAGTACTTC.

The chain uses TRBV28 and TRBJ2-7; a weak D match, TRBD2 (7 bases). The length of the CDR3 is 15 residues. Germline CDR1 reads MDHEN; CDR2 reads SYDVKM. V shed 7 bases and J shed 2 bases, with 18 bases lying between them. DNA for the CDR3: TGTGCCAGCACCCCCTTGGGGGGGGCCACCTACGAGCAGTACTTC. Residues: CASTPLGGATYEQYF.

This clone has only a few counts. CDR3 protein: CASSFGGDYPYGYTF. CDR3 in DNA: TGTGCCAGCAGTTTTGGGGGGGATTACCCCTATGGCTACACCTTC. The genes are TRBV27 and TRBJ1-2; perhaps TRBD1 as D (5 bases). Germline V gene lookup returns CDR1 MNHEY and CDR2 SMNVEV (reference sequence). Trimming pared 3 bases from V and 4 bases from J, leaving 15 bases between. The CDR3 has 15 amino acids.

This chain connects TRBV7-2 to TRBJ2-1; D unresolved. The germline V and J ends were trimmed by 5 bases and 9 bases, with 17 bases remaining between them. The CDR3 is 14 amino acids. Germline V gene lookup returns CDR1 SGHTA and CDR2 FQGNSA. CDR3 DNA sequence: TGTGCCAGCAGCCCATGGACCTCATCGGGTGAGCAGTTCTTC. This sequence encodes CASSPWTSSGEQFF.

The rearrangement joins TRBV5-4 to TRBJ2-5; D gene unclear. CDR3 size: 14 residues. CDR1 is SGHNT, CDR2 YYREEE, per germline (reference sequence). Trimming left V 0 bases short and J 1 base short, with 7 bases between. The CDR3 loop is CASSLAATQETQYF. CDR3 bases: TGTGCCAGCAGCTTGGCAGCCACCCAAGAGACCCAGTACTTC.

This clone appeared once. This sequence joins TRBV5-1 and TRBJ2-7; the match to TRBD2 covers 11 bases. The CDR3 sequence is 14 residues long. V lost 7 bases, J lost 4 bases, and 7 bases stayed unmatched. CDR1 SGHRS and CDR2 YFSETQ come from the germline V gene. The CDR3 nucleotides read TGCGCCAGCGGGACTAGCGGATCTCTTTACGAGCAGTACTTC. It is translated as CASGTSGSLYEQYF.

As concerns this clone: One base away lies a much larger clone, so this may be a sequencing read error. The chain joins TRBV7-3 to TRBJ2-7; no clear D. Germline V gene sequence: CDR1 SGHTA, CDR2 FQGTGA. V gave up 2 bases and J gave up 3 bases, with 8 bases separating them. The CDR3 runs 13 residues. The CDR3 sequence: CASSLGVRYEQYF. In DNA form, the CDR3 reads TGTGCCAGCAGCTTAGGGGTGCGCTACGAGCAGTACTTC.

Here the CDR3 reads CASSLLVSGSGEQFF. The CDR3 bases are TGTGCCAGCAGCTTACTCGTTAGCGGGAGCGGTGAGCAGTTCTTC. The gene calls are TRBV7-3 and TRBJ2-1, with TRBD2 identical over 9 bases. Germline CDR1 is SGHTA and CDR2 is FQGTGA. The CDR3 has 15 amino acids. V shed 2 bases and J 9 bases; nucleotides not matched to a gene: 8.

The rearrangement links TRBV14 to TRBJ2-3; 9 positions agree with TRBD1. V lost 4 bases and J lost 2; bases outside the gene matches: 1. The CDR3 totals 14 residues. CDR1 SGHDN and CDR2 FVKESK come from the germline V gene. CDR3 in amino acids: CASSRDRATDTQYF. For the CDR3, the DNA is TGTGCCAGCAGCCGGGACAGGGCCACAGATACGCAGTATTTT.